The 25 T cell receptor beta chains below come from one sample, sequenced in a study of blood T cells in healthy people across ages. Alongside a J-beta primer mix, a sample-barcoded 5' primer served in a second PCR lasting roughly 6 to 11 cycles. Via MiXCR, TCRdb re-called the 5' RACE reads, giving one row per CDR3 protein. The sample lists fewer than 900,000 distinct CDR3 sequences, roughly 41% occurring once. Sequenced material: blood. The origin of the receptors is a woman in her sixties in good health.

The rearrangement joins TRBV12-3 or TRBV12-4 to TRBJ2-7; 11 bases are shared with TRBD1. This CDR3 has 15 residues. V dropped 6 bases and J dropped 2; count of bases not matched to a gene: 6. The CDR3 DNA reads TGTGCCAGCAGGAGTGGGACAGGGGGAACCTACGAGCAGTACTTC. It encodes CASRSGTGGTYEQYF.

CDR3 bases: TGTGCCAGCTCCCTCACGCGGGGGTTTCCCTACGAGCAGTACTTC. It yields the protein CASSLTRGFPYEQYF. The chain carries TRBV21-1 and TRBJ2-5; the table's D call, TRBD2, was not checked against the DNA. The J call is in doubt because the DNA end fits TRBJ2-7 better. TRBV21-1 is annotated as a pseudogene. The CDR3 runs to 15 residues.

The chain is built from TRBV7-8 and TRBJ2-5; D is ambiguous. The CDR3 totals 15 residues. Germline assignment: CDR1 SGHVS and CDR2 FQNEAQ. V lost 1 base, J lost 5 bases, and 14 bases lay in between. The DNA of the CDR3 is TGTGCCAGCAGCTTAGTACTTTCAGCCCGGGAGACCCAGTACTTC. It encodes CASSLVLSARETQYF. Full variable domain (missing parts from reference TRBV7-8 and TRBJ2-5): GAGVSQSPRYKVAKRGQDVALRCDPISGHVSLFWYQQALGQGPEFLTYFQNEAQLDKSGLPSDRFFAERPEGSVSTLKIQRTQQEDSAVYLCASSLVLSARETQYFGPGTRLLVL.

This clonotype has a handful of counts. The rearrangement links TRBV5-1 to TRBJ2-7, with TRBD2 identical over 7 bases. This CDR3 spans 15 amino acids. With V trimmed by 4 bases and J by 4 bases, 11 bases remained unmatched. Germline lookup yields CDR1 SGHRS and CDR2 YFSETQ. CDR3 region: CASSRTGTIQYEQYF. The CDR3 DNA reads TGCGCCAGCAGCAGAACCGGGACTATCCAGTACGAGCAGTACTTC.

The chain is built from TRBV25-1 and TRBJ2-1; TRBD2 matches at 12 bases. The CDR3 totals 17 residues. The trim removed 4 bases at V and 5 bases at J, leaving 9 bases unmatched. CDR1 and CDR2 (germline): MGHDK, SYGVNS. Written as DNA, the CDR3 is TGTGCCAGCAGTGTTCACCTGACTAGCGGGAGTGACAATGAGCAGTTCTTC. Its protein product is CASSVHLTSGSDNEQFF. Variable domain in full (rest from reference TRBV25-1 and TRBJ2-1): EADIYQTPRYLVIGTGKKITLECSQTMGHDKMYWYQQDPGMELHLIHYSYGVNSTEKGDLSSESTVSRIRTEHFPLTLESARPSHTSQYLCASSVHLTSGSDNEQFFGPGTRLTVL.

Only a few counts were recorded for this clonotype. The V and J genes are TRBV7-9 and TRBJ1-1, with a weak D call TRBD1 (6 bases). Looked up from germline, CDR1 is SEHNR and CDR2 is FQNEAQ (reference sequence). Trimming took 1 base from V and 0 from J, leaving 12 bases between them. This CDR3 is built from 16 residues. The CDR3 sequence: CASSLGTGQMNTEAFF. The CDR3, as DNA: TGTGCCAGCAGCTTAGGAACGGGACAAATGAACACTGAAGCTTTCTTT.

This clonotype was detected many times. The chain has TRBV5-1 and TRBJ2-5, with D possibly being TRBD1 or TRBD2 (5 bases each). The CDR3 is made up of 13 amino acids. Deletions cut 6 bases from V and 1 base from J, with 10 bases between. The germline V gene has CDR1 SGHRS and CDR2 YFSETQ. The CDR3 DNA reads TGCGCCAGCACGGACGGGGCCCAAGAGACCCAGTACTTC. This codes for CASTDGAQETQYF.

This clonotype was observed a few times. The chain couples TRBV7-9 to TRBJ2-1; no firm D call. V was shortened by 0 bases and J by 8 bases, with 8 bases between the two germline ends. Looked up from germline, CDR1 is SEHNR and CDR2 is FQNEAQ (reference sequence). The CDR3 loop spans 13 amino acids. The CDR3 DNA follows: TGTGCCAGCAGCTTAGCCGGTGCCCATGAGCAGTTCTTC. Amino acids: CASSLAGAHEQFF.

J is TRBJ1-6 and V is TRBV10-3; D gene ambiguous. Between the trimmed V and J ends, which lost 7 bases and 11 bases, there was a span of 15 bases. The CDR3 contains 13 residues. CDR1 ENHRY and CDR2 SYGVKD come from the germline V gene. The CDR3 coding sequence is TGTGCCATCACCGACTCCCAGGTTGCACCCCTCCACTTT. Its protein is CAITDSQVAPLHF.

This clonotype was recorded a few times. Relative to the germline gene, one junction end is altered; a read error may explain this. The chain uses TRBV7-9 and TRBJ2-1; D is uncertain. The germline V gene encodes CDR1 SEHNR and CDR2 FQNEAQ (reference sequence). The CDR3 is made up of 14 amino acids. For the CDR3, the DNA is TGTGCCAGCAGCTTAGCCCTGACTGGTAATGAACAGTTCTTC. Amino acid sequence: CASSLALTGNEQFF.

To note about this clonotype: One end of the junction varies from germline; a read error may be responsible. The rearrangement joins TRBV11-3 to TRBJ2-1; 9 positions match TRBD2. The CDR3 runs 14 residues. The germline V gene has CDR1 SGHNT and CDR2 YENEEA. In DNA form, the CDR3 reads TGTGCCGGCAGCTCTGGCGGGGGGGCGAATGAGCAGTTCTTC. This sequence encodes CAGSSGGGANEQFF.

The rearrangement joins TRBV6-1 to TRBJ2-1; TRBD2 matches at 13 bases. V shed 6 bases and J 3 bases; nucleotides not matched to a gene: 8. Germline V gene sequence: CDR1 MNHNS, CDR2 SASEGT. CDR3 size: 17 residues. CDR3 amino acids: CASRGETSGRLYNEQFF. Here the CDR3 DNA reads TGTGCCAGCAGGGGGGAGACTAGCGGGAGGCTCTACAATGAGCAGTTCTTC.

This chain uses TRBV7-8 with TRBJ2-7; TRBD1 matches at 9 bases. Looked up from germline, CDR1 is SGHVS and CDR2 is FQNEAQ. The CDR3 spans 16 residues. Unmatched junction bases numbered 13, after V lost 3 bases and J lost 7 bases. Here the CDR3 DNA reads TGTGCCAGCAGCTTTCCCAAGGGACAGGGAGCGAAAGAGCAGTACTTC. Amino acids: CASSFPKGQGAKEQYF.

This clonotype showed up just a few times. The chain is built from TRBV20-1 and TRBJ2-1; 10 bases line up with TRBD1. V lost 6 bases to trimming and J lost 8 bases; unmatched junction nucleotides: 13. This CDR3 contains 15 residues. Germline V lookup: CDR1 DFQATT, CDR2 SNEGSKA (reference sequence). This CDR3 reads CSAQSRDRGLDEQFF. The CDR3 DNA sequence: TGCAGTGCCCAGTCCCGGGACAGGGGACTCGATGAGCAGTTCTTC.

The gene calls are TRBV2 and TRBJ2-7, with 7 positions matching TRBD2. Germline CDR1 and CDR2: SNHLY and FYNNEI. The CDR3 is 14 amino acids. V dropped 7 bases and J dropped 1; count of bases not matched to a gene: 7. In DNA, the CDR3 is TGTGCCAGCACGACTAGCAGACGATCCTACGAGCAGTACTTC. This gives the protein CASTTSRRSYEQYF.

The chain couples TRBV27 to TRBJ2-3, with D unclear. The germline gives CDR1 MNHEY, CDR2 SMNVEV (reference sequence). V lost 6 bases and J 6 bases, leaving 19 bases between the germline ends. This CDR3 has 15 residues. The CDR3 spells CASSDGARIRDTQYF. CDR3 nucleotides: TGTGCCAGCAGCGACGGAGCGCGGATACGGGATACGCAGTATTTT.

The chain combines TRBV5-1 with TRBJ2-1; D is possibly TRBD2 (7 bases). The CDR3 has 15 amino acids. Between the trimmed V and J ends, which lost 0 bases and 10 bases, there was a span of 17 bases. Per germline, CDR1 SGHRS and CDR2 YFSETQ. The CDR3 DNA follows: TGCGCCAGCAGCTTGGGTGCGGGGGCCCCTTGGGAGCAGTTCTTC. This encodes CASSLGAGAPWEQFF.

The genes are TRBV30 and TRBJ2-4, with D maybe TRBD2 (7 bases). Germline CDR1 reads GTSNPN; CDR2 reads SVGIG (reference sequence). This CDR3 is built from 19 residues. V shed 4 bases and J shed 0 bases, with 25 bases lying between them. The CDR3 DNA follows: TGTGCCTGGACCCTATTCGGGGGCGGGGAGCGGGGAGCCAAAAACATTCAGTACTTC. It translates to CAWTLFGGGERGAKNIQYF.

This chain uses TRBV2 with TRBJ2-4; D tentatively fits TRBD1 or TRBD2 (7 bases each). Germline V lookup: CDR1 SNHLY, CDR2 FYNNEI. The CDR3 covers 17 residues. Deletions cut 2 bases from V and 9 bases from J, with 23 bases between. The CDR3 region is CASSERLPQQGRAIQYF. CDR3 coding DNA: TGTGCCAGCAGTGAACGGTTACCACAACAGGGGAGGGCCATTCAGTACTTC.

This CDR3 is CASSLGGTGDIQYF. CDR3 nucleotide sequence: TGCGCCAGCAGCTTGGGCGGGACAGGGGACATTCAGTACTTC. This chain uses TRBV5-1 with TRBJ2-4, with TRBD1 identical over 10 bases. Trimming cost V 0 bases and J 8 bases; bases outside gene matches: 2. CDR1 is SGHRS and CDR2 is YFSETQ in the germline V gene. This CDR3 contains 14 residues.

This clonotype was recorded many times. The chain carries TRBV29-1 and TRBJ2-7; D remains unclear. CDR1 and CDR2 (germline): SQVTM, ANQGSEA. V was cut by 6 bases and J by 3 bases, with 12 bases left in between. This CDR3 spans 12 amino acids. This CDR3 is CSVQRTDYEQYF. DNA of the CDR3: TGCAGCGTCCAGAGGACGGACTACGAGCAGTACTTC.

In its sample, this clonotype was seen a few times. CDR3 sequence reads: CSARGLRDRSYEQYF. The DNA of the CDR3 is TGCAGTGCTAGAGGCCTTCGGGACCGCTCCTACGAGCAGTACTTC. The chain is built from TRBV20-1 and TRBJ2-7; D is tentatively TRBD1 or TRBD2 (5 bases each). Germline V gene lookup returns CDR1 DFQATT and CDR2 SNEGSKA (reference sequence). This CDR3 is 15 amino acids long. The ends were cut back, 1 base at V and 0 bases at J, with 13 bases in the middle.

The V call is TRBV6-2 or TRBV6-3, the J call TRBJ2-1, with 12 bases matching TRBD2. The ends lost 7 bases at V and 10 bases at J; junction bases unmatched: 5. The CDR3 runs 13 residues. CDR1 and CDR2 (germline): MNHEY, SVGEGT. CDR3 protein: CASTRLAGDEQFF. CDR3 nucleotide sequence: TGTGCCAGCACCCGACTAGCGGGAGACGAGCAGTTCTTC.

The genes are TRBV4-1 and TRBJ2-2; a weak D match, TRBD1 (5 bases). V was pared by 0 bases and J by 3 bases, with 8 bases between. The CDR3 extends over 15 amino acids. The germline CDR1 and CDR2 sequences are MGHRA and YSYEKL. The CDR3 spells CASSQEGRYTGELFF. Here the CDR3 DNA reads TGCGCCAGCAGCCAAGAGGGGCGCTACACCGGGGAGCTGTTTTTT.

Concerning this clonotype: Germline is not matched at one junction end, which may reflect a read error. V and J are TRBV28 and TRBJ2-2; a possible D gene is TRBD2 (6 bases). CDR1 and CDR2 (germline): MDHEN, SYDVKM. The CDR3 is 14 residues long. DNA for the CDR3: TGTGGCAGCAGTTTAGAAGGGGACTCCGGGGAGCTGTTTTTT. It yields the protein CGSSLEGDSGELFF.